This TCR beta chain was obtained from a study of identical twins. This clonotype came up many times. Only healthy Caucasians were included as donors. MiXCR was run by TCRdb on the 5' RACE reads, yielding one entry per CDR3 protein. The sample yields under 250,000 distinct CDR3 sequences, roughly an eighth seen once. These data were also reused for a study on yellow fever vaccine responses in identical twins.

The specimen was memory (CD45RO+) T cells sorted from blood. The receptor comes from a woman between 18 and 29 years old in good health.

CDR3 nucleotide sequence: TGTGCCAGCAGTTTGGGGGGATTGAGCAATCAGCCCCAGCATTTT. It codes for CASSLGGLSNQPQHF. V and J are TRBV12-3 or TRBV12-4 and TRBJ1-5; weak D call: TRBD1 (5 bases). There are 15 residues in the CDR3. V lost 3 bases and J lost 1, with 10 bases in between.